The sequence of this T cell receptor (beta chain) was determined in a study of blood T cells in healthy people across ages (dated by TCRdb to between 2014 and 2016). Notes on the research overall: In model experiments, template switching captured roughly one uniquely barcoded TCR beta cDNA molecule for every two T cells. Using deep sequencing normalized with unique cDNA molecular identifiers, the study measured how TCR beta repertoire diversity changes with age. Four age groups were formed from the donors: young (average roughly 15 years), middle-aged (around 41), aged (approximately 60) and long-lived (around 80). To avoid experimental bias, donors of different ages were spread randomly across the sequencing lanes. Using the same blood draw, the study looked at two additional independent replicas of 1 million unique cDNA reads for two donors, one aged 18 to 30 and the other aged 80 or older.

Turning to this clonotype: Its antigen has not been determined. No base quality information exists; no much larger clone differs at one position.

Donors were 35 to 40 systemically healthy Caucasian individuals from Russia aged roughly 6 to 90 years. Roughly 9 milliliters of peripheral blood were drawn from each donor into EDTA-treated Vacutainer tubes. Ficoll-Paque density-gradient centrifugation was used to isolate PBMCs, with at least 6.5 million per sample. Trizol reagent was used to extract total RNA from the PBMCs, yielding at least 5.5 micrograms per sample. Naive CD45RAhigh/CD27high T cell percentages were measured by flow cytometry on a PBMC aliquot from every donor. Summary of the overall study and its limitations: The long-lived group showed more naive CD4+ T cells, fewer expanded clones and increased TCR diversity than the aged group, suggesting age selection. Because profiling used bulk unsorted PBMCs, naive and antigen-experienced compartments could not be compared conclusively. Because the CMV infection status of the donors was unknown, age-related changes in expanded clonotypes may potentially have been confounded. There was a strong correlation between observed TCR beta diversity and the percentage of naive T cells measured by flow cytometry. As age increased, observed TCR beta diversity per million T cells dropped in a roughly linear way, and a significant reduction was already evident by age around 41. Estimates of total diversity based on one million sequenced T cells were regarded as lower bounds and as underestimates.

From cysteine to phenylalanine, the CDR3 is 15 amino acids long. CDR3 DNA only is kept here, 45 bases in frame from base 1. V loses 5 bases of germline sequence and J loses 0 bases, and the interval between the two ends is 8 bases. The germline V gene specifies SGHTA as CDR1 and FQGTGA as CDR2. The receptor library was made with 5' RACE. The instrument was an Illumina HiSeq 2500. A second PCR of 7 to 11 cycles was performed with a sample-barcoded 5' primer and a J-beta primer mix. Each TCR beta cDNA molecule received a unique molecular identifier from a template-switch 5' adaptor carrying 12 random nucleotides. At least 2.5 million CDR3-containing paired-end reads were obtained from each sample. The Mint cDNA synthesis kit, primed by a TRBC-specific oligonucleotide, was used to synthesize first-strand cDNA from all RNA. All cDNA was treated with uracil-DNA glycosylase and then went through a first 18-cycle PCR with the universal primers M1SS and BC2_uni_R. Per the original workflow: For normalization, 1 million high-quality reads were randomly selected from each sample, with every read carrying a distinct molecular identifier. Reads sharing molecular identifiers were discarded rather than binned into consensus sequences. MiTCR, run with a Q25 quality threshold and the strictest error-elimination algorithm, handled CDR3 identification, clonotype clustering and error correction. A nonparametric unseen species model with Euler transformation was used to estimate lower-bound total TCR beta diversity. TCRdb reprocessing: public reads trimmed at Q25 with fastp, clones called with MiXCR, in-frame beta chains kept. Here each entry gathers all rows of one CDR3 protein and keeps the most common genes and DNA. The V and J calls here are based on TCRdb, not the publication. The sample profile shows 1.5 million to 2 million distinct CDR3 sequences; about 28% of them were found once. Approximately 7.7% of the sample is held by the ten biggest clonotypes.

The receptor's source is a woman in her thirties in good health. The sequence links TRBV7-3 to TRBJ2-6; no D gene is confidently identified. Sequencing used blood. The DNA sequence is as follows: TGTGCCAGCAGCCAGAGTTTCTCTGGGGCCAACGTCCTGACTTTC. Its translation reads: CASSQSFSGANVLTF.